The source of this T cell receptor beta chain is a study of cytomegalovirus exposure and HLA in healthy donors. This clone was detected only a few times. The J segment lost 7 bases and the V segment lost 5 bases, leaving 3 bases of the junction unmatched. The germline gives CDR1 MNHEY, CDR2 SVGAGI. The length of the CDR3 is 14 residues. Primers for the PCR totalled 60 Vbeta and 13 Jbeta. Assay: immunoSEQ multiplex PCR; the TCRdb copy retains only in-frame clones and omits some. The repertoire holds about 150,000 clones, with roughly 80% as singletons. The gene calls are TRBV6-5 and TRBJ1-4; 11 bases are shared with TRBD1. The receptor's source is a human donor in good health. The sequenced sample consisted of PBMCs. CDR3 residues: CASSGQGAGEKLFF. The CDR3 DNA sequence: TGTGCCAGCAGTGGACAGGGGGCTGGTGAAAAACTGTTTTTT.